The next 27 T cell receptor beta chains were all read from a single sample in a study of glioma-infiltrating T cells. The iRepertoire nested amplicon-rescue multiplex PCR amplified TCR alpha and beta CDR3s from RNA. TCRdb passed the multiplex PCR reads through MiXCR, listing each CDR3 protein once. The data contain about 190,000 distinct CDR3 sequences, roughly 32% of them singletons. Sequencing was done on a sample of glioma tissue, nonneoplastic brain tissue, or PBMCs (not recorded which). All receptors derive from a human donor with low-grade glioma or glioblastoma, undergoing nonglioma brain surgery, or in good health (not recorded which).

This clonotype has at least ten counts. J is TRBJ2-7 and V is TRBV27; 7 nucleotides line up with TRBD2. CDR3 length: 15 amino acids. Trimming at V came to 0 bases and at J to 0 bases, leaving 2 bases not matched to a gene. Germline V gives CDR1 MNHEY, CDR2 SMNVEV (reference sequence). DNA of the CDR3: TGTGCCAGCAGTTTATCGGCGGGGGTCTCCTACGAGCAGTACTTC. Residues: CASSLSAGVSYEQYF.

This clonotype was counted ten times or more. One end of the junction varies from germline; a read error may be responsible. CDR3 region: CASSLRQGYYERYF. The CDR3 DNA is TGTGCCAGCAGCTTGAGGCAGGGATACTACGAGCGGTACTTC. This chain links TRBV7-2 with TRBJ2-7; D is perhaps TRBD1 (5 bases). This CDR3 region has 14 residues. Germline assignment: CDR1 SGHTA and CDR2 FQGNSA. The full variable domain, completed using reference TRBV7-2 and TRBJ2-7, is GAGVSQSPSNKVTEKGKDVELRCDPISGHTALYWYRQSLGQGLEFLIYFQGNSAPDKSGLPSDRFSAERTGGSVSTLTIQRTQQEDSAVYLCASSLRQGYYERYFGPGTRLTVT.

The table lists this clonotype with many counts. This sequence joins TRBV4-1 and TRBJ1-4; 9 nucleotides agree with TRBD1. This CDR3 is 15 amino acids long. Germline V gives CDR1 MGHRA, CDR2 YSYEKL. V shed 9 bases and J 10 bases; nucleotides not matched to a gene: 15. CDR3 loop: CARKNDRDREAKLFF. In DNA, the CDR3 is TGCGCCAGAAAGAACGACCGGGACAGGGAGGCAAAACTGTTTTTT.

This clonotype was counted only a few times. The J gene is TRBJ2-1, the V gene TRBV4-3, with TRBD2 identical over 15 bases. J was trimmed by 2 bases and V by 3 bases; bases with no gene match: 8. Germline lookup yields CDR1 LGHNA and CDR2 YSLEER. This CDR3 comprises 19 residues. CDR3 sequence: CASSHPTRTSGRAYNEQFF. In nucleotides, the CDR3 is TGCGCCAGCAGCCATCCTACTCGGACTAGCGGGAGGGCCTACAATGAGCAGTTCTTC.

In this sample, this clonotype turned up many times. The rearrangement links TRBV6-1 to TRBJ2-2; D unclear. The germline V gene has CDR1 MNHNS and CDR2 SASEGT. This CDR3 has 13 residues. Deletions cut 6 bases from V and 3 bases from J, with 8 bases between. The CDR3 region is CASRRIYTGELFF. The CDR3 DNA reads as TGTGCCAGCAGGAGGATCTACACCGGGGAGCTGTTTTTT.

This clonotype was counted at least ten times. Written as DNA, the CDR3 is TGTGCCAGCAGCCAAGGTGCTAGCGGGAGTGGGCAGTACTTC. Translation gives CASSQGASGSGQYF. This chain connects TRBV4-2 to TRBJ2-7; TRBD2 matches 10 bases. There are 14 residues in the CDR3. CDR1 LGHNA and CDR2 YNFKEQ come from the germline V gene. V was clipped by 1 base and J by 9 bases; unmatched bases: 6.

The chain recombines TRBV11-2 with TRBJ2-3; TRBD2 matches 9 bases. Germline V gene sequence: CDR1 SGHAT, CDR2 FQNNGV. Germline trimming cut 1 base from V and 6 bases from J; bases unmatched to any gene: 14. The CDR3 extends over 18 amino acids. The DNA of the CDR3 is TGTGCCAGCAGCTTAGCTCCCTTGGTAGCGGGAGAAGTGGATACGCAGTATTTT. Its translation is CASSLAPLVAGEVDTQYF.

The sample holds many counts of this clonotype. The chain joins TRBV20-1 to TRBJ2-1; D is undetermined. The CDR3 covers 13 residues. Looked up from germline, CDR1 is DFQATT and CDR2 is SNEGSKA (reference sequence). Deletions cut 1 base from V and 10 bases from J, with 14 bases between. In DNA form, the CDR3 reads TGCAGTGCTAGAGCCGCCGCGAGGCAAGAGCAGTTCTTC. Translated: CSARAAARQEQFF.

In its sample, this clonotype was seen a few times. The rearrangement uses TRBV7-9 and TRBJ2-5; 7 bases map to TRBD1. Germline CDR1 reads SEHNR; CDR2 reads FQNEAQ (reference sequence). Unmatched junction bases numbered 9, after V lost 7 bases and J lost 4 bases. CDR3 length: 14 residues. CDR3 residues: CASTRDRHRETQYF. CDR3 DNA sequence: TGTGCCAGCACCCGGGACAGACACCGAGAGACCCAGTACTTC.

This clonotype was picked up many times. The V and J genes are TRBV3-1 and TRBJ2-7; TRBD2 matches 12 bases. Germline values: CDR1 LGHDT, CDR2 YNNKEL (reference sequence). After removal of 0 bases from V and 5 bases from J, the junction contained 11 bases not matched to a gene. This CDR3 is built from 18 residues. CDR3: CASSQEFLAGGPSHEQYF. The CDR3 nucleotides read TGTGCCAGCAGCCAAGAGTTCCTAGCGGGAGGGCCGTCCCACGAGCAGTACTTC.

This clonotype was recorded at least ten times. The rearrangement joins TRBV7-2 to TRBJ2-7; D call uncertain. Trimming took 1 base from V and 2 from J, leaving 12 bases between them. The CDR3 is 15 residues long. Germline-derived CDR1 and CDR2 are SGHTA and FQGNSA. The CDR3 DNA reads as TGTGCCAGCAGCTTAGTGGTGACTGGAGCCTACGAGCAGTACTTC. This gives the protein CASSLVVTGAYEQYF.

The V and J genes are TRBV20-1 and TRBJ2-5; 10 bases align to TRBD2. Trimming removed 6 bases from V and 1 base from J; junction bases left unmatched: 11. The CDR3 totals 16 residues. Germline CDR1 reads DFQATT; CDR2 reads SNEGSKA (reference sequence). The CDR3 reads CSALDLLAGSQETQYF. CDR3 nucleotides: TGCAGTGCACTCGACTTACTAGCGGGATCCCAAGAGACCCAGTACTTC.

The CDR3 here is CASSQGRLRGSPTDTQYF. CDR3 bases: TGCGCCAGCAGCCAAGGGCGTCTTAGAGGGAGCCCCACGGATACGCAGTATTTT. The chain is built from TRBV4-1 and TRBJ2-3, with D maybe TRBD2 (5 bases). Germline CDR1 reads MGHRA; CDR2 reads YSYEKL. The CDR3 has 18 residues. Trimming stripped 1 base from V and 6 bases from J, with 23 bases between.

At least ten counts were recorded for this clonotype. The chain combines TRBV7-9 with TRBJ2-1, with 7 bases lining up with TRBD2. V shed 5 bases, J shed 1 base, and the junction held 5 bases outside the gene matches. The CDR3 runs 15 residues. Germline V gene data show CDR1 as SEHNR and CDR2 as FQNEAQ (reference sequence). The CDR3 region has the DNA TGTGCCAGCAGCCTAGGACTAGTATCCTACAATGAGCAGTTCTTC. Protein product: CASSLGLVSYNEQFF.

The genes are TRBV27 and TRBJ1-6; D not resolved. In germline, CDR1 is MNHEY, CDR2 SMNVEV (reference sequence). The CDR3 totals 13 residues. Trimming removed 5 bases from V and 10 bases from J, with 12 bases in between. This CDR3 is CASSPPGYSPLHF. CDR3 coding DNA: TGTGCCAGCAGTCCTCCAGGTTACTCACCCCTCCACTTT.

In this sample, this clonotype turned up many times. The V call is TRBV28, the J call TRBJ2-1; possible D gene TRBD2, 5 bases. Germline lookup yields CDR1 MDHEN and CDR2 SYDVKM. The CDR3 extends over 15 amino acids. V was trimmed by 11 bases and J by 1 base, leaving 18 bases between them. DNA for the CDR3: TGTGCCTCCAAAACTAGGTCCTATTCCTACAATGAGCAGTTCTTC. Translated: CASKTRSYSYNEQFF.

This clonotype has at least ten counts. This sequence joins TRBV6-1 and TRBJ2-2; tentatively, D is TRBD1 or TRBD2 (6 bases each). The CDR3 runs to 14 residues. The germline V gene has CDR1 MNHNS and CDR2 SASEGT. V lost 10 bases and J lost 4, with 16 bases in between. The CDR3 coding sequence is TGTGCCACCGAATACGGGGGCGGCACCGGGGAGCTGTTTTTT. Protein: CATEYGGGTGELFF.

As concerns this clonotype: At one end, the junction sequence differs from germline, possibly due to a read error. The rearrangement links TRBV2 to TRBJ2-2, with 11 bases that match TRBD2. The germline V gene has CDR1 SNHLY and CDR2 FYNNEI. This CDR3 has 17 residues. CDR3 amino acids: CASSVGTSGANSGELFF. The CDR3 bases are TGTGCCAGCAGTGTCGGGACTAGCGGTGCGAACTCCGGGGAGCTGTTTTTT.

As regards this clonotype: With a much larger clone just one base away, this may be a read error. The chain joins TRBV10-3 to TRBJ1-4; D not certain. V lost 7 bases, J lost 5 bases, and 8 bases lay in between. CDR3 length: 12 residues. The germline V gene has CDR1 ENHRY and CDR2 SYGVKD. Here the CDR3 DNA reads TGTGCCATCATTGATGGAAATGAAAAACTGTTTTTT. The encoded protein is CAIIDGNEKLFF.

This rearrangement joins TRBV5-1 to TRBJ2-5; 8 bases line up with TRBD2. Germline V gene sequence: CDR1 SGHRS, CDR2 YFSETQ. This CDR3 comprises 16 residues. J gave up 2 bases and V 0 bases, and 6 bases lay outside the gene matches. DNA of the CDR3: TGCGCCAGCAGCTTGGCCGTCACTAGCGGACAAGAGACCCAGTACTTC. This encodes CASSLAVTSGQETQYF.

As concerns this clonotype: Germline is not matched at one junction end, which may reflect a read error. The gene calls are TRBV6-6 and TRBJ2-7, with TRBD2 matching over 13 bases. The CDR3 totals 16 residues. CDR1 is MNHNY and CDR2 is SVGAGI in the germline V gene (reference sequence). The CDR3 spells CAGSYQGLAGPYEQYF. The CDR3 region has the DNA TGTGCCGGCAGTTACCAGGGACTAGCGGGGCCCTACGAGCAGTACTTC.

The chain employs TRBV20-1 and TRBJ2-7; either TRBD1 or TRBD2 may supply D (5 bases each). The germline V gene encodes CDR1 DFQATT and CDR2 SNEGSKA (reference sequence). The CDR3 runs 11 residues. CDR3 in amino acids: CSVTVVGGQYF. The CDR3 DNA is TGCAGCGTAACTGTAGTTGGGGGGCAGTACTTC.

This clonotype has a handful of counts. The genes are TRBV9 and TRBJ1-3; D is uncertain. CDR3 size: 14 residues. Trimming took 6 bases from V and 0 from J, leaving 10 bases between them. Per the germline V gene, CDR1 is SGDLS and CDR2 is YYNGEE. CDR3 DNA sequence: TGTGCCAGCACCCGGTCCGCCTCTGGAAACACCATATATTTT. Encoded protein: CASTRSASGNTIYF.

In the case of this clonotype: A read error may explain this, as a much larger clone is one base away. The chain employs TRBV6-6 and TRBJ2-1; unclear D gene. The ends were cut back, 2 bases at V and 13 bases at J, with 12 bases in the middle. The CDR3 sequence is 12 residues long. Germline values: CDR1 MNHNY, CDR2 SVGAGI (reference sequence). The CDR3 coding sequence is TGTGCCAGCAGTTACAGGAGAGAGACCCAGTTCTTC. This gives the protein CASSYRRETQFF.

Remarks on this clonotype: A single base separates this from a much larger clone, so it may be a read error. The CDR3 loop is CASSYGQGGNSPLPF. The CDR3 nucleotides are TGTGCCAGCAGTTACGGACAGGGCGGCAATTCACCCCTCCCCTTT. The rearrangement joins TRBV6-9 to TRBJ1-6; 8 bases line up with TRBD1. The CDR3 loop spans 15 amino acids. Germline CDR1 and CDR2: MNHGY and SVAAGI.

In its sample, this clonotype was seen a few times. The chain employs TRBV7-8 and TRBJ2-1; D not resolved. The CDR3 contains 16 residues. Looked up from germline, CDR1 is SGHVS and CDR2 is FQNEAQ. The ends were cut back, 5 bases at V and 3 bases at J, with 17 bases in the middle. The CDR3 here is CASSPQVYGVYNEQFF. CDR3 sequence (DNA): TGTGCCAGCAGCCCCCAGGTTTACGGCGTCTACAATGAGCAGTTCTTC.

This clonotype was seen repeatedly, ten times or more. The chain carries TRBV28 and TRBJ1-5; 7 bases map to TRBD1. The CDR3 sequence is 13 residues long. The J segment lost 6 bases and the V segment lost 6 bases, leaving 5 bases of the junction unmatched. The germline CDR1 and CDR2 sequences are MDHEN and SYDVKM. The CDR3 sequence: CASSSTGFQPQHF. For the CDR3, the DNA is TGTGCCAGCAGCTCGACAGGGTTTCAGCCCCAGCATTTT.